What follows are 9 T cell receptor beta chains derived from one specimen sequenced in a study of regulatory T cells in long-lasting Graves disease. The time point denotes: newly diagnosed GD, antithyroid drugs for less than 3 months. PBMC-extracted RNA yielded the TCR library. Through Arm-PCR of CDR3 regions and iRepertoire HTBI primers, TCR beta libraries were built. TCRdb passed the multiplex PCR reads through MiXCR, listing each CDR3 protein once. Of under 250,000 distinct CDR3 sequences in the sample, roughly 20% are singletons; the top ten hold roughly 12%. The same specimen was also included in a second study, on T cells in Graves' hyperthyroidism and ophthalmopathy.

This material consisted of peripheral blood mononuclear cells (PBMCs), taken at new diagnosis, from a patient treated with antithyroid drugs. Source of these receptors: a woman between 25 and 40 years old with Graves disease.

This clonotype has more than one count but fewer than ten. V usage is TRBV12-3 or TRBV12-4 and J usage is TRBJ1-3; tentatively, D is TRBD1 (5 bases). The CDR3 sequence is 16 residues long. The V end was cut by 2 bases, the J end by 3 bases, with 14 bases between. CDR3 loop: CASSLSRGGFGNTIYF. Here the CDR3 DNA reads TGTGCCAGCAGTTTAAGTCGTGGGGGTTTTGGAAACACCATATATTTT.

The sample holds many counts of this clonotype. The gene calls are TRBV7-2 and TRBJ2-3, with D tentatively TRBD1 or TRBD2 (5 bases each). CDR1 SGHTA and CDR2 FQGNSA come from the germline V gene. CDR3 size: 17 residues. Deletions cut 2 bases from V and 2 bases from J, with 17 bases between. CDR3 amino acids: CASSLPRDGSSTDTQYF. The CDR3 DNA reads TGTGCCAGCAGCTTACCCCGGGACGGCAGCTCCACAGATACGCAGTATTTT.

This clonotype was seen at least ten times. The CDR3 loop reads CASSFRGAYNEQFF. The CDR3 DNA follows: TGTGCCAGCAGCTTTCGGGGGGCCTACAATGAGCAGTTCTTC. V usage is TRBV12-3 or TRBV12-4 and J usage is TRBJ2-1, with 7 bases that match TRBD2. The CDR3 contains 14 residues. Germline trimming cut 6 bases from V and 2 bases from J; bases unmatched to any gene: 4.

Many counts were recorded for this clonotype. CDR3 coding DNA: TGCGCCAGCAGCTTGTCGTGGCAGGGGCAAGGCTATGGCTACACCTTC. Residues: CASSLSWQGQGYGYTF. The rearrangement links TRBV5-1 to TRBJ1-2, with a weak D call TRBD1 (6 bases). The V and J ends lost 1 base and 4 bases respectively, with 17 bases between them. Germline V lookup: CDR1 SGHRS, CDR2 YFSETQ. CDR3 length: 16 amino acids.

Worth noting for this clonotype: It is likely a read error, because the conserved phenylalanine at the end of the CDR3 is missing. The DNA is left out, because the CDR3 cannot be placed on it with certainty; the CDR3 is given as TCRdb lists it. The chain couples TRBV11-3 to TRBJ2-1. The CDR3 adds up to 13 amino acids, both ends counted. Germline-derived CDR1 and CDR2 are SGHNT and YENEEA. This CDR3 reads CASSFHSYNEHFV.

This clonotype was counted ten times or more. The genes are TRBV6-2 or TRBV6-3 and TRBJ1-4; D uncertain. With 6 bases removed from V and 4 bases from J, the gap between germline ends came to 12 bases. The CDR3 consists of 14 residues. Germline V gives CDR1 MNHEY, CDR2 SVGEGT. The CDR3 DNA reads TGTGCCAGCAGAAACACGGGGAATAATGAAAAACTGTTTTTT. Translation: CASRNTGNNEKLFF.

This clonotype was counted at least ten times. The chain employs TRBV12-5 and TRBJ1-4; possible D gene TRBD1, 6 bases. This CDR3 spans 18 amino acids. Trimming left V 5 bases short and J 4 bases short, with 23 bases between. Germline-derived CDR1 and CDR2 are LGHNT and FRNRAP. The CDR3 nucleotides read TGTGCTAGTGGTAACCCCCCTACAGGGTTAAAGGGTAATGAAAAACTGTTTTTT. Translated, it gives CASGNPPTGLKGNEKLFF.

This clonotype was seen many times. V is TRBV10-3 and J is TRBJ2-7; 8 bases are a match to TRBD1. The CDR3 contains 12 residues. Germline V gives CDR1 ENHRY, CDR2 SYGVKD. Unmatched junction bases numbered 1, after V lost 2 bases and J lost 7 bases. The CDR3 nucleotides read TGTGCCATCAGTGAGGGGACAGGAGAGCAGTACTTC. This gives the protein CAISEGTGEQYF.

This clonotype was detected ten times or more. CDR3 bases: TGTGCCAGCAGCTTAGTGGTCAGGAACACTGAAGCTTTCTTT. It yields the protein CASSLVVRNTEAFF. This chain uses TRBV7-9 with TRBJ1-1; D remains unclear. The CDR3 is made up of 14 amino acids. The germline V and J ends were trimmed by 1 base and 1 base, with 7 bases remaining between them. Germline loops: CDR1 SEHNR, CDR2 FQNEAQ (reference sequence).